The next 22 T cell receptor beta chains were all read from a single sample in a study of cytomegalovirus exposure and HLA in healthy donors. Clones were sequenced by immunoSEQ multiplex PCR, and TCRdb holds only the in-frame ones, with some missing. The data contain 150,000 to 200,000 clones, around 82% of them seen just once; the ten biggest clones take up 10%. The specimen was PBMCs. These receptors came from a man aged 25 to 40 in good health and CMV-seropositive.

The chain couples TRBV28 to TRBJ1-2; the match to TRBD1 covers 10 bases. CDR1 is MDHEN and CDR2 is SYDVKM in the germline V gene. This CDR3 has 16 residues. J was trimmed by 0 bases and V by 5 bases; bases with no gene match: 6. CDR3 sequence (DNA): TGTGCCAGCAGTCCCCAGGGACAGGGGACTAACTATGGCTACACCTTC. It codes for CASSPQGQGTNYGYTF.

The chain has TRBV28 and TRBJ2-3; 7 positions match TRBD1. Germline CDR1 reads MDHEN; CDR2 reads SYDVKM. CDR3 length equals 14 residues. J gave up 5 bases and V 8 bases, and 10 bases lay outside the gene matches. CDR3 in DNA: TGTGCCAGCTGTGTGAGGGGGCTAGTAGATACGCAGTATTTT. Translating it yields CASCVRGLVDTQYF.

The rearrangement joins TRBV6-5 to TRBJ2-5, with D perhaps TRBD2 (6 bases). This CDR3 comprises 12 residues. Germline V gives CDR1 MNHEY, CDR2 SVGAGI. CDR3 nucleotide sequence: TGTGCTACAGCGATGGCGGGGGAGACCCAGTACTTC. Translation: CATAMAGETQYF.

The chain couples TRBV28 to TRBJ1-2; maybe TRBD1 (6 bases). The CDR3 spans 15 residues. CDR1 and CDR2 from the germline V gene are MDHEN and SYDVKM. Trimming took 6 bases from V and 7 from J, leaving 21 bases between them. CDR3 region: CASSRGLPGGAGYTF. CDR3 coding DNA: TGTGCCAGCAGCCGCGGGCTTCCGGGGGGCGCTGGCTACACCTTC.

The chain is built from TRBV6-5 and TRBJ2-7, with 7 bases matching TRBD2. CDR1 and CDR2 (germline): MNHEY, SVGAGI. The CDR3 runs to 14 residues. V lost 7 bases to trimming and J lost 1 base; unmatched junction nucleotides: 7. DNA for the CDR3: TGTGCCAGCAACTCGGGGGGTGGGTCCTACGAGCAGTACTTC. Translated: CASNSGGGSYEQYF.

The V and J genes are TRBV11-2 and TRBJ2-3; tentatively, D is TRBD2 (6 bases). Germline assignment: CDR1 SGHAT and CDR2 FQNNGV. V lost 8 bases and J lost 5, with 8 bases in between. The CDR3 has 11 residues. CDR3 in amino acids: CASGRKDTQYF. CDR3 coding DNA: TGTGCCAGCGGGAGGAAAGATACGCAGTATTTT.

The J gene is TRBJ1-4, the V gene TRBV9, with 10 bases fitting TRBD1. This CDR3 is built from 15 residues. Germline CDR1 and CDR2: SGDLS and YYNGEE. The trim removed 4 bases at V and 7 bases at J, leaving 7 bases unmatched. The CDR3 here is CASSQGTGEGEKLFF. CDR3 DNA: TGTGCCAGCAGCCAGGGGACAGGGGAGGGTGAAAAACTGTTTTTT.

The rearrangement links TRBV7-6 to TRBJ2-7; possibly TRBD2 for D (6 bases). Germline CDR1 and CDR2: SGHVS and FNYEAQ. The CDR3 contains 13 residues. V lost 5 bases, J lost 6 bases, and 14 bases lay in between. The CDR3 DNA reads TGTGCCAGCAGCAGCAGCGGGCGAGCCGAGCAGTACTTC. Translation gives CASSSSGRAEQYF.

This clone was observed a few times. This chain uses TRBV5-4 with TRBJ2-7; D is ambiguous. The CDR3 spans 15 residues. CDR1 and CDR2 from the germline V gene are SGHNT and YYREEE (reference sequence). The ends were cut back, 0 bases at V and 5 bases at J, with 15 bases in the middle. As DNA, the CDR3 is TGTGCCAGCAGCTTGGGAGCCTCAATCGAGAACGAGCAGTACTTC. This gives the protein CASSLGASIENEQYF. Filled out from reference TRBV5-4 and TRBJ2-7, the complete variable domain reads ETGVTQSPTHLIKTRGQQVTLRCSSQSGHNTVSWYQQALGQGPQFIFQYYREEENGRGNFPPRFSGLQFPNYSSELNVNALELDDSALYLCASSLGASIENEQYFGPGTRLTVT.

The chain employs TRBV28 and TRBJ1-3; TRBD1 matches 10 bases. J lost 2 bases, V lost 6 bases, and 4 bases had no gene match. Germline V gene lookup returns CDR1 MDHEN and CDR2 SYDVKM. This CDR3 spans 15 amino acids. CDR3 sequence (DNA): TGTGCCAGCAGCCACGGGACAGGGGCTGGAAACACCATATATTTT. Its translation is CASSHGTGAGNTIYF. Full variable domain (outside the CDR3, taken from reference TRBV28 and TRBJ1-3): DVKVTQSSRYLVKRTGEKVFLECVQDMDHENMFWYRQDPGLGLRLIYFSYDVKMKEKGDIPEGYSVSREKKERFSLILESASTNQTSMYLCASSHGTGAGNTIYFGEGSWLTVV.

This sequence joins TRBV28 and TRBJ2-7, with TRBD1 matching 8 bases. There are 15 residues in the CDR3. V lost 5 bases and J lost 3; bases outside the gene matches: 9. Germline CDR1 is MDHEN and CDR2 is SYDVKM. CDR3 nucleotides: TGTGCCAGCAGTACCGCAGGGGGCCCCTTCTACGAGCAGTACTTC. This gives the protein CASSTAGGPFYEQYF. The whole variable domain, remainder taken from reference TRBV28 and TRBJ2-7, is DVKVTQSSRYLVKRTGEKVFLECVQDMDHENMFWYRQDPGLGLRLIYFSYDVKMKEKGDIPEGYSVSREKKERFSLILESASTNQTSMYLCASSTAGGPFYEQYFGPGTRLTVT.

The genes are TRBV10-3 and TRBJ2-7; D uncertain. The V end was cut by 3 bases, the J end by 0 bases, with 3 bases between. The CDR3 is 12 amino acids. CDR1 and CDR2 from the germline V gene are ENHRY and SYGVKD. The CDR3 DNA reads TGTGCCATCAGTGACAGCTCCTACGAGCAGTACTTC. Its translation is CAISDSSYEQYF.

This sequence joins TRBV6-1 and TRBJ1-3; 7 bases line up with TRBD1. Losses at the gene ends were 1 base for V and 3 bases for J; bases not matched to a gene: 9. Germline V lookup: CDR1 MNHNS, CDR2 SASEGT. The CDR3 is made up of 17 amino acids. In DNA, the CDR3 is TGTGCCAGCAGTGAAGACAGGGGTTTGAGTGGTGGAAACACCATATATTTT. This codes for CASSEDRGLSGGNTIYF.

The chain recombines TRBV6-5 with TRBJ2-7; D is unresolved. The V and J ends lost 0 bases and 3 bases respectively, with 6 bases between them. Germline V gene data show CDR1 as MNHEY and CDR2 as SVGAGI. This CDR3 is 13 amino acids long. DNA of the CDR3: TGTGCCAGCAGTTACTCCCAGGTCTACGAGCAGTACTTC. Translation: CASSYSQVYEQYF.

CDR3 residues: CASSLAGGRNEQFF. The CDR3 coding sequence is TGCGCCAGCAGCTTAGCGGGGGGACGTAATGAGCAGTTCTTC. The chain links TRBV5-1 to TRBJ2-1; 9 nucleotides line up with TRBD2. V lost 2 bases and J lost 7; bases outside the gene matches: 4. The germline V gene encodes CDR1 SGHRS and CDR2 YFSETQ. This CDR3 spans 14 amino acids.

V usage is TRBV25-1 and J usage is TRBJ1-1; maybe TRBD1 (6 bases). Germline V CDR1 and CDR2: MGHDK, SYGVNS. There are 14 residues in the CDR3. Trimming took off 2 bases at V and 5 bases at J, with 12 bases between the two ends. The CDR3: CASSEAPGTTEAFF. In DNA form, the CDR3 reads TGTGCCAGCAGTGAAGCTCCCGGGACAACTGAAGCTTTCTTT. Drawing the rest from reference TRBV25-1 and TRBJ1-1, the complete variable domain is EADIYQTPRYLVIGTGKKITLECSQTMGHDKMYWYQQDPGMELHLIHYSYGVNSTEKGDLSSESTVSRIRTEHFPLTLESARPSHTSQYLCASSEAPGTTEAFFGQGTRLTVV.

The table lists this clone with a few counts. The chain uses TRBV5-1 and TRBJ2-2, with TRBD1 matching over 9 bases. The CDR3 runs 17 residues. Germline lookup yields CDR1 SGHRS and CDR2 YFSETQ. With 0 bases clipped from V and 3 bases from J, the junction kept 6 bases outside the gene matches. CDR3 nucleotide sequence: TGCGCCAGCAGCTTGGCCACGGGACAGGGCTACACCGGGGAGCTGTTTTTT. Translating gives CASSLATGQGYTGELFF.

V usage is TRBV2 and J usage is TRBJ2-7; D might be TRBD1 (5 bases). The V end lost 7 bases, the J end lost 3 bases, and 7 bases lay between the germline ends. Germline V gene lookup returns CDR1 SNHLY and CDR2 FYNNEI. The CDR3 is 11 residues long. The CDR3 loop is CASTQDYEQYF. For the CDR3, the DNA is TGTGCCAGCACACAGGACTACGAGCAGTACTTC.

This clone was observed a few times. V is TRBV9 and J is TRBJ1-1; D is undetermined. The CDR3 covers 12 residues. Trimming cost V 3 bases and J 10 bases, with 13 bases left between them. Germline CDR1 is SGDLS and CDR2 is YYNGEE. This chain's CDR3 is CASSGEGRGAFF. As DNA, the CDR3 is TGTGCCAGCAGCGGAGAGGGCCGAGGAGCTTTCTTT.

This clone turned up a few times. This chain connects TRBV30 to TRBJ2-2, with no clear D. This CDR3 region has 14 residues. From germline, CDR1 is GTSNPN and CDR2 SVGIG (reference sequence). Deletions cut 3 bases from V and 1 base from J, with 9 bases between. The CDR3 region has the DNA TGTGCCTGGAGCCACAGCTGGAACACCGGGGAGCTGTTTTTT. Its protein product is CAWSHSWNTGELFF.

This chain connects TRBV18 to TRBJ2-7, with 10 nucleotides matching TRBD1. V was clipped by 2 bases and J by 2 bases; unmatched bases: 3. The CDR3 is 15 residues long. CDR1 KGHSH and CDR2 LQKENI come from the germline V gene. The CDR3 region is CASSPAGQGTYEQYF. The DNA for the CDR3 is TGTGCCAGCTCACCAGCGGGACAGGGGACCTACGAGCAGTACTTC. Full variable domain (outside the CDR3, taken from reference TRBV18 and TRBJ2-7): NAGVMQNPRHLVRRRGQEARLRCSPMKGHSHVYWYRQLPEEGLKFMVYLQKENIIDESGMPKERFSAEFPKEGPSILRIQQVVRGDSAAYFCASSPAGQGTYEQYFGPGTRLTVT.

The chain couples TRBV4-3 to TRBJ1-2; D uncertain. V lost 1 base and J 3 bases, leaving 6 bases between the germline ends. The V gene's germline CDR1 is LGHNA and CDR2 YSLEER. CDR3 length: 13 amino acids. In DNA form, the CDR3 reads TGCGCCAGCAGCCAAGCAGACTACTATGGCTACACCTTC. This sequence encodes CASSQADYYGYTF.